The 26 T cell receptor beta chains below were found in one sample sequenced in a study of blood T cell repertoires in COVID-19. Assay: immunoSEQ multiplex PCR; the TCRdb copy retains only in-frame clones and omits some. The data show around 200,000 clones, with under 85% seen just once and roughly 7% held by the top ten. Source material: peripheral blood. These receptor sequences come from a human donor in a cohort sampled during active COVID-19.

V gene TRBV5-1 combines with J gene TRBJ1-1; D gene ambiguous. The V end was cut by 4 bases, the J end by 0 bases, with 10 bases between. CDR3 length: 14 residues. CDR1 is SGHRS and CDR2 is YFSETQ in the germline V gene. For the CDR3, the DNA is TGCGCCAGCAGCGGACGGGGATTGAACACTGAAGCTTTCTTT. It codes for CASSGRGLNTEAFF.

The CDR3 nucleotides are TGTGCCAGTAGTAAAGATACAGGTGAAAAACTGTTTTTT. This encodes CASSKDTGEKLFF. The V gene is TRBV19, the J gene TRBJ1-4, with D possibly TRBD1 on 5 matching bases. This CDR3 spans 13 amino acids. The germline V gene encodes CDR1 LNHDA and CDR2 SQIVND (reference sequence). The ends were cut back, 4 bases at V and 7 bases at J, with 10 bases in the middle.

The J gene is TRBJ1-1, the V gene TRBV19; TRBD1 agrees at 8 bases. The CDR3 is 13 residues long. J was trimmed by 7 bases and V by 6 bases; bases with no gene match: 7. Germline V gene sequence: CDR1 LNHDA, CDR2 SQIVND (reference sequence). CDR3 sequence: CASRRSGGLEAFF. Here the CDR3 DNA reads TGTGCCAGTAGACGATCAGGGGGCCTTGAAGCTTTCTTT.

The chain combines TRBV5-5 with TRBJ1-2, with a tentative D call TRBD1 (6 bases). V gave up 3 bases and J gave up 2 bases, with 14 bases separating them. Germline lookup yields CDR1 SGHKS and CDR2 YYEKEE (reference sequence). The CDR3 has 15 amino acids. The DNA of the CDR3 is TGTGCCAGCAGCTCCGGGACACTCTTAAACTATGGCTACACCTTC. This codes for CASSSGTLLNYGYTF. The entire variable domain, with the rest obtained from reference TRBV5-5 and TRBJ1-2, is as follows: DAGVTQSPTHLIKTRGQQVTLRCSPISGHKSVSWYQQVLGQGPQFIFQYYEKEERGRGNFPDRFSARQFPNYSSELNVNALLLGDSALYLCASSSGTLLNYGYTFGSGTRLTVV.

The V and J genes are TRBV6-5 and TRBJ1-5; D is possibly TRBD1 (6 bases). Trimming took 4 bases from V and 0 from J, leaving 10 bases between them. CDR3 length: 15 residues. Germline lookup yields CDR1 MNHEY and CDR2 SVGAGI. For the CDR3, the DNA is TGTGCCAGCAGTTCCGCAGGGGTTAGCAATCAGCCCCAGCATTTT. Amino acids: CASSSAGVSNQPQHF.

The V gene is TRBV7-2, the J gene TRBJ2-5; D remains ambiguous. The CDR3 is made up of 16 amino acids. Per germline, CDR1 SGHTA and CDR2 FQGNSA. V lost 3 bases, J lost 0 bases, and 14 bases lay in between. The CDR3 reads CASSFVSYSYQETQYF. For the CDR3, the DNA is TGTGCCAGCAGCTTTGTATCCTACTCGTACCAAGAGACCCAGTACTTC. Full variable domain (outside the CDR3, taken from reference TRBV7-2 and TRBJ2-5): GAGVSQSPSNKVTEKGKDVELRCDPISGHTALYWYRQSLGQGLEFLIYFQGNSAPDKSGLPSDRFSAERTGGSVSTLTIQRTQQEDSAVYLCASSFVSYSYQETQYFGPGTRLLVL.

This clone showed up just once. This rearrangement joins TRBV5-5 to TRBJ1-4; 7 bases match TRBD1. Germline V CDR1 and CDR2: SGHKS, YYEKEE (reference sequence). The CDR3 consists of 16 residues. Germline trimming cut 4 bases from V and 0 bases from J; bases unmatched to any gene: 6. The CDR3 bases are TGTGCCAGCAGCGTCAGGGGGATTGCAACTAATGAAAAACTGTTTTTT. Translating it yields CASSVRGIATNEKLFF.

The rearrangement links TRBV10-3 to TRBJ2-1; D unclear. Germline-derived CDR1 and CDR2 are ENHRY and SYGVKD. Trimming stripped 4 bases from V and 6 bases from J, with 7 bases between. The CDR3 consists of 12 residues. The CDR3 loop is CAISVLANEQFF. DNA of the CDR3: TGTGCCATCAGTGTTTTGGCCAATGAGCAGTTCTTC.

The rearrangement uses TRBV18 and TRBJ2-2; the D gene is possibly TRBD2 (5 bases). This CDR3 is 18 amino acids long. Trimming took off 8 bases at V and 0 bases at J, with 22 bases between the two ends. Germline assignment: CDR1 KGHSH and CDR2 LQKENI. The CDR3 DNA reads as TGTGCCAGCACGCTTATCGGACTGAAGCCCGCGAACACCGGGGAGCTGTTTTTT. It encodes CASTLIGLKPANTGELFF.

This chain joins TRBV7-8 and TRBJ1-5; TRBD1 might be the D (6 bases). V shed 3 bases and J shed 1 base, with 16 bases lying between them. Germline assignment: CDR1 SGHVS and CDR2 FQNEAQ. The CDR3 covers 17 residues. CDR3 residues: CASSFYGGRTSNQPQHF. The CDR3 nucleotides are TGTGCCAGCAGCTTTTACGGGGGGCGTACAAGCAATCAGCCCCAGCATTTT.

The chain combines TRBV2 with TRBJ2-5; 8 bases line up with TRBD2. The CDR3 extends over 15 amino acids. V was pared by 7 bases and J by 1 base, with 8 bases of the junction left unmatched. The germline CDR1 and CDR2 sequences are SNHLY and FYNNEI. The CDR3 spells CASTLAGGSQETQYF. The CDR3 coding sequence is TGTGCCAGCACGTTGGCGGGGGGTTCCCAAGAGACCCAGTACTTC.

The CDR3 DNA is TGTGCCAGCAGTTATGTACAGAACTATGGCTACACCTTC. It specifies CASSYVQNYGYTF. The V and J genes are TRBV6-2 or TRBV6-3 and TRBJ1-2; D call uncertain. The CDR3 extends over 13 amino acids. The germline V gene encodes CDR1 MNHEY and CDR2 SVGEGT. The V end lost 3 bases, the J end lost 2 bases, and 7 bases lay between the germline ends.

This clone appeared a single time. The rearrangement uses TRBV5-6 and TRBJ2-7, with D unclear. The CDR3 contains 12 residues. From germline, CDR1 is SGHDT and CDR2 YYEEEE. The V end lost 0 bases, the J end lost 6 bases, and 7 bases lay between the germline ends. The CDR3 DNA is TGTGCCAGCAGCTTGGGGCCTGGCGAGCAGTACTTC. It specifies CASSLGPGEQYF.

V gene TRBV19 combines with J gene TRBJ2-7; 14 positions match TRBD2. Trimming took 6 bases from V and 4 from J; bases not matched to a gene: 14. The V gene's germline CDR1 is LNHDA and CDR2 SQIVND (reference sequence). The CDR3 has 18 amino acids. The CDR3 nucleotides read TGTGCCAGTAGAAGACTAGCGGGGGGGCCTAGAACTTCTTACGAGCAGTACTTC. Its translation is CASRRLAGGPRTSYEQYF.

The chain links TRBV19 to TRBJ1-1, with 7 bases fitting TRBD1. The CDR3 length is 14 residues. V lost 5 bases and J lost 1; bases outside the gene matches: 4. CDR1 is LNHDA and CDR2 is SQIVND in the germline V gene (reference sequence). The CDR3 sequence is CASSSWTGNTEAFF. The CDR3 DNA sequence: TGTGCCAGTAGTTCCTGGACAGGGAACACTGAAGCTTTCTTT.

The chain recombines TRBV3-1 (or the pseudogene TRBV3-2) with TRBJ1-1; 8 bases are a match to TRBD1. This CDR3 is built from 13 residues. Trimming at V came to 4 bases and at J to 10 bases, leaving 8 bases not matched to a gene. Per the germline V gene, CDR1 is LGHDT and CDR2 is YNNKEL (reference sequence). In DNA form, the CDR3 reads TGTGCCAGCAGCCGCGCCAGGGGGCGCCGAGCTTTCTTT. As protein: CASSRARGRRAFF.

The V gene is TRBV9, the J gene TRBJ2-5; D perhaps matches TRBD2 (5 bases). The V end was cut by 3 bases, the J end by 4 bases, with 16 bases between. The germline gives CDR1 SGDLS, CDR2 YYNGEE. This CDR3 contains 15 residues. Here the CDR3 reads CASSGRGGTAETQYF. In nucleotides, the CDR3 is TGTGCCAGCAGCGGAAGAGGAGGAACAGCAGAGACCCAGTACTTC. The full variable domain, completed using reference TRBV9 and TRBJ2-5, is DSGVTQTPKHLITATGQRVTLRCSPRSGDLSVYWYQQSLDQGLQFLIQYYNGEERAKGNILERFSAQQFPDLHSELNLSSLELGDSALYFCASSGRGGTAETQYFGPGTRLLVL.

This chain uses TRBV5-1 with TRBJ2-2; perhaps TRBD1 as D (5 bases). Germline V gene lookup returns CDR1 SGHRS and CDR2 YFSETQ. The germline V and J ends were trimmed by 4 bases and 7 bases, with 11 bases remaining between them. The CDR3 covers 13 residues. The CDR3: CASSPQGNGELFF. The CDR3 DNA follows: TGCGCCAGCAGCCCGCAGGGTAACGGGGAGCTGTTTTTT.

The chain carries TRBV3-1 (or the pseudogene TRBV3-2) and TRBJ1-5, with 7 bases matching TRBD1. The ends lost 1 base at V and 0 bases at J; junction bases unmatched: 6. The CDR3 totals 17 residues. Germline V lookup: CDR1 LGHDT, CDR2 YNNKEL (reference sequence). CDR3 nucleotides: TGTGCCAGCAGCCAAGGGCCAACAGGGGATAGCAATCAGCCCCAGCATTTT. Its protein is CASSQGPTGDSNQPQHF.

This chain connects TRBV2 to TRBJ1-2, with TRBD1 as a possible D gene (6 bases). The V gene's germline CDR1 is SNHLY and CDR2 FYNNEI. The CDR3 spans 15 residues. Between the trimmed V and J ends, which lost 1 base and 6 bases, there was a span of 15 bases. Written as DNA, the CDR3 is TGTGCCAGCAGTGAAGAGTCCTGGGGGCGTGATGGCTACACCTTC. Protein sequence: CASSEESWGRDGYTF.

The rearrangement joins TRBV19 to TRBJ2-5; 8 bases align to TRBD1. The CDR3 consists of 14 residues. Germline V gives CDR1 LNHDA, CDR2 SQIVND (reference sequence). J lost 4 bases, V lost 6 bases, and 7 bases had no gene match. CDR3: CASSRGQGGETQYF. The CDR3 DNA sequence: TGTGCCAGTAGCCGCGGACAGGGCGGAGAGACCCAGTACTTC.

This clone came up once. The CDR3 nucleotides are TGTGCCAGCAGCTTAGGAGGGGGGGTCAATCAGCCCCAGCATTTT. This sequence encodes CASSLGGGVNQPQHF. The rearrangement joins TRBV7-9 to TRBJ1-5; D is possibly TRBD1 (6 bases). V was trimmed by 1 base and J by 3 bases, leaving 10 bases between them. Germline values: CDR1 SEHNR, CDR2 FQNEAQ (reference sequence). This CDR3 has 15 amino acids.

The V gene is TRBV7-9, the J gene TRBJ2-5; D perhaps matches TRBD2 (5 bases). Germline loops: CDR1 SEHNR, CDR2 FQNEAQ (reference sequence). V lost 5 bases to trimming and J lost 2 bases, with 18 bases between them. There are 16 residues in the CDR3. The CDR3 here is CASSQRLQHSQETQYF. The CDR3 DNA sequence: TGTGCCAGCAGCCAAAGACTACAGCATTCTCAAGAGACCCAGTACTTC.

The rearrangement links TRBV11-1 to TRBJ2-3, with 13 bases that match TRBD2. V lost 4 bases to trimming and J lost 5 bases; unmatched junction nucleotides: 6. The CDR3 runs to 16 residues. Germline CDR1 is SGHAT and CDR2 is FQDESV (reference sequence). The DNA for the CDR3 is TGTGCCAGCAGCTCGCGACTAGCGGGGGGTGTAGATACGCAGTATTTT. Protein: CASSSRLAGGVDTQYF.

The chain recombines TRBV5-1 with TRBJ2-7, with 9 bases lining up with TRBD1. The ends lost 4 bases at V and 2 bases at J; junction bases unmatched: 4. CDR1 and CDR2 from the germline V gene are SGHRS and YFSETQ. CDR3 size: 14 residues. The CDR3 DNA reads TGCGCCAGCAGCAGGGACAGGGCTACCTACGAGCAGTACTTC. Translated: CASSRDRATYEQYF.

The V call is TRBV7-8, the J call TRBJ2-7, with TRBD1 as a possible D gene (6 bases). The CDR3 spans 14 residues. The germline gives CDR1 SGHVS, CDR2 FQNEAQ. V lost 1 base to trimming and J lost 3 bases, with 10 bases between them. CDR3 coding DNA: TGTGCCAGCAGCTTAGTTTCCAGGGGCTACGAGCAGTACTTC. This codes for CASSLVSRGYEQYF.